This TCR beta chain was retrieved from a study of T cell responses to AZD1222 COVID-19 vaccine. Sequencing was performed with immunoSEQ multiplex PCR; in TCRdb, only in-frame clones are kept and a portion is missing. Among roughly 120,000 clones listed, around nine tenths were seen once. Analysis merged second doses at about 4 or about 12 weeks. Study-wide findings and caveats: Per reports, nearly half of all spike-specific TCRs target regions that are unmutated in variants. Donors, mostly white British, included more females; clonal diversity was possibly underestimated. The span of vaccine-associated CD4 TCRs extended across spike, with dominance at 160-218 and 743-854.

As concerns this clone: Its specificity is not known.

V was clipped by 0 bases and J by 6 bases; unmatched bases: 12. This CDR3 is 17 amino acids long. In germline, CDR1 is LGHDT, CDR2 YNNKEL (reference sequence). V usage is TRBV3-1 (or the pseudogene TRBV3-2) and J usage is TRBJ2-3; the match to TRBD2 covers 7 bases. Sequencing used peripheral blood, obtained 28 days after the second AZD1222 dose. The clonotype comes from an adult who received the AZD1222 COVID-19 vaccine. The CDR3: CASSQDLTAGSLDTQYF. CDR3 DNA: TGTGCCAGCAGCCAAGATCTAACAGCGGGGTCTCTTGATACGCAGTATTTT.